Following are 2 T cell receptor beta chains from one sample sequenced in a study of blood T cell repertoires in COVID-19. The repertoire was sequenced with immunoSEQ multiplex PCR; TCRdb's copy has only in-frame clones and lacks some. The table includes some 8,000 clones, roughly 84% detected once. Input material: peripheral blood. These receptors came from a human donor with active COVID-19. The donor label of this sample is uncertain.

The CDR3 loop is CAWSLGSYGYTF. As DNA, the CDR3 is TGTGCCTGGAGTTTGGGCAGCTATGGCTACACCTTC. This sequence joins TRBV30 and TRBJ1-2; D remains unclear. There are 12 residues in the CDR3. Germline lookup yields CDR1 GTSNPN and CDR2 SVGIG (reference sequence). V dropped 2 bases and J dropped 4 bases, with 8 bases sitting between them. Drawing the rest from reference TRBV30 and TRBJ1-2, the complete variable domain is SQTIHQWPATLVQPVGSPLSLECTVEGTSNPNLYWYRQAAGRGLQLLFYSVGIGQISSEVPQNLSASRPQDRQFILSSKKLLLSDSGFYLCAWSLGSYGYTFGSGTRLTVV.

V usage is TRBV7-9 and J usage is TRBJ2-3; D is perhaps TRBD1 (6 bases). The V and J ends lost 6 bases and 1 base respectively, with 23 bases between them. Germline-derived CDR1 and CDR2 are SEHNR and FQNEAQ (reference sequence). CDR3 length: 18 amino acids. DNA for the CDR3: TGTGCCAGCAGTCACCGTACCGGGACAAGTTTAGGCACAGATACGCAGTATTTT. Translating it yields CASSHRTGTSLGTDTQYF.